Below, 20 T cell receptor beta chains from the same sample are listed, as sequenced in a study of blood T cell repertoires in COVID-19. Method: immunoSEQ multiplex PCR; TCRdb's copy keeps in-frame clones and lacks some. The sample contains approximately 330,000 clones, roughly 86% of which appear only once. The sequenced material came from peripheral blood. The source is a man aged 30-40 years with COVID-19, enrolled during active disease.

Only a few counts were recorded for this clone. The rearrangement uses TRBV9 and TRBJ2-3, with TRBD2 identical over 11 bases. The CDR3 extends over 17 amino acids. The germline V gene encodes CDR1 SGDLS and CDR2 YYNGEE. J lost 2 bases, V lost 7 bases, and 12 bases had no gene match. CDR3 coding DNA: TGTGCCAGCGCCCTTTCGACTAGCGGGGCCCTCACAGATACGCAGTATTTT. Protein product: CASALSTSGALTDTQYF.

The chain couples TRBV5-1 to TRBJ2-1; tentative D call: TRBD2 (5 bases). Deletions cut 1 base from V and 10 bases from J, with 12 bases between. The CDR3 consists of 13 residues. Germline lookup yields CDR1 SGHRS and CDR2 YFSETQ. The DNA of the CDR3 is TGCGCCAGCAGCTTGTTCGGAGGCGGGGAGCAGTTCTTC. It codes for CASSLFGGGEQFF.

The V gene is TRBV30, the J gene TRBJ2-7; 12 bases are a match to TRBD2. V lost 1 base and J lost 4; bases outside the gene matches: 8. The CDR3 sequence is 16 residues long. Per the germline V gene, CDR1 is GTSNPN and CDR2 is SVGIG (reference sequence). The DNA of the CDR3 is TGTGCCTGGAGTGGACTAGCGGGAGCCACGAGGTACGAGCAGTACTTC. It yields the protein CAWSGLAGATRYEQYF.

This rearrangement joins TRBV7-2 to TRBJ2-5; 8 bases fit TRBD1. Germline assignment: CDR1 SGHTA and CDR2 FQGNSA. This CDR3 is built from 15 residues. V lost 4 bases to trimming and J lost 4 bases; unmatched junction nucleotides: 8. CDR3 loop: CASSSQGVGIETQYF. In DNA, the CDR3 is TGTGCCAGCAGCTCACAGGGGGTCGGGATAGAGACCCAGTACTTC.

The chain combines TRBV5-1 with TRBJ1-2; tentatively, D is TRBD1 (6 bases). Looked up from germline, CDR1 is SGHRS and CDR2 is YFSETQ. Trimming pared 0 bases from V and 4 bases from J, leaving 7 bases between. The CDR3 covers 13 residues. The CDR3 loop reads CASSLGTAYGYTF. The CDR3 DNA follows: TGCGCCAGCAGCTTGGGGACAGCCTATGGCTACACCTTC.

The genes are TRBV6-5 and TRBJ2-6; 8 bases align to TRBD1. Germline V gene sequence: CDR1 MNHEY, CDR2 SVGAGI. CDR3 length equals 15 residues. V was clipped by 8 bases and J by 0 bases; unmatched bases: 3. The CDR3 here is CASGDRSSGANVLTF. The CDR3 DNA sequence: TGTGCCAGCGGGGACAGGAGCTCTGGGGCCAACGTCCTGACTTTC.

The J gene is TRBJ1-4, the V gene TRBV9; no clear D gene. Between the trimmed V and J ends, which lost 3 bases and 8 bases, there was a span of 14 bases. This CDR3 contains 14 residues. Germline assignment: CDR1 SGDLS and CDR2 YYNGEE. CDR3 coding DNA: TGTGCCAGCAGCGCCTCCGGAGGGAGGGAAAAACTGTTTTTT. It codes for CASSASGGREKLFF.

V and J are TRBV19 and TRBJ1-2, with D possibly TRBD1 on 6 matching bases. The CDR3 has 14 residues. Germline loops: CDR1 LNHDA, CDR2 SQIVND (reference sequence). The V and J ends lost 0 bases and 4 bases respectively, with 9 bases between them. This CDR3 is CASSIETGTYGYTF. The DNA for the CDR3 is TGTGCCAGTAGTATAGAAACAGGGACCTATGGCTACACCTTC.

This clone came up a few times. The CDR3 region has the DNA TGTGCCAGCAGTTTATTCGGACAGCCGGCCGGGGAGCTGTTTTTT. Encoded protein: CASSLFGQPAGELFF. V and J are TRBV27 and TRBJ2-2, with TRBD1 as a possible D gene (6 bases). The V end lost 1 base, the J end lost 6 bases, and 12 bases lay between the germline ends. This CDR3 has 15 amino acids. Germline V gene data show CDR1 as MNHEY and CDR2 as SMNVEV (reference sequence).

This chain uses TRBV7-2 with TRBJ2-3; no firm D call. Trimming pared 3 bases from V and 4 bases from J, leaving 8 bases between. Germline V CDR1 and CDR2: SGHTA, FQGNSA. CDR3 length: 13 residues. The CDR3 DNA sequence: TGTGCCAGCAGCTTTCTAGGCGCAGATACGCAGTATTTT. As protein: CASSFLGADTQYF.

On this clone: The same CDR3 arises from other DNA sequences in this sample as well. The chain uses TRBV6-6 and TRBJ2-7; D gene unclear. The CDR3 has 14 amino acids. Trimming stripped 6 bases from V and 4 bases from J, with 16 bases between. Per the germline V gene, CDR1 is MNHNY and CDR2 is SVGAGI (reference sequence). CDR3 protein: CASSPPGVGYEQYF. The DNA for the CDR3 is TGTGCCAGCAGCCCTCCCGGAGTTGGGTACGAGCAGTACTTC.

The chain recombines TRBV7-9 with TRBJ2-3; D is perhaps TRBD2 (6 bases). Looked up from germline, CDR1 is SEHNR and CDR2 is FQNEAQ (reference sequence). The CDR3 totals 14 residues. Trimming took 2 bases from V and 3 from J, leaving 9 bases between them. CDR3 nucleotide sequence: TGTGCCAGCAGCTTAAGCGGGCGTACAGATACGCAGTATTTT. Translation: CASSLSGRTDTQYF.

CDR3 sequence reads: CASRSDYTDTQYF. In nucleotides, the CDR3 is TGTGCCAGCAGATCAGACTACACAGATACGCAGTATTTT. This chain links TRBV12-3 or TRBV12-4 with TRBJ2-3; perhaps TRBD2 as D (5 bases). The CDR3 is 13 residues long. V was pared by 6 bases and J by 2 bases, with 9 bases between.

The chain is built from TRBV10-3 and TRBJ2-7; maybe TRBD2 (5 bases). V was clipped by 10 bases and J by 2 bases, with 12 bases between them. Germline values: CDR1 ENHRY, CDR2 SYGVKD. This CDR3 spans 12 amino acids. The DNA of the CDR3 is TGTGCCACCGGACTTTACCCCTACGAGCAGTACTTC. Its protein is CATGLYPYEQYF.

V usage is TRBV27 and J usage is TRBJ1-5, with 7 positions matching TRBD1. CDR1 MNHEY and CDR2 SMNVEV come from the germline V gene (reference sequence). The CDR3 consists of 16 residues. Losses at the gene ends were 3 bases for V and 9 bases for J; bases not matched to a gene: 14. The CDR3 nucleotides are TGTGCCAGCAGTTTGGGACAGTCCTATCAAGGGTGGCCCCAGCATTTT. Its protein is CASSLGQSYQGWPQHF.

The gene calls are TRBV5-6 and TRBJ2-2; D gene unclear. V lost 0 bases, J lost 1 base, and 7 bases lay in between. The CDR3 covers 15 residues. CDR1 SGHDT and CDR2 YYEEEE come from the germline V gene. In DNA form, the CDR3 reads TGTGCCAGCAGCTTGGTCGGTCTGAACACCGGGGAGCTGTTTTTT. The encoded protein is CASSLVGLNTGELFF.

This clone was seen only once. The CDR3 DNA follows: TGTGCCAGCAGCGAAGCTACGAAGGGACTAGCGGGGGGGCGCGAATTTTGGGATACGCAGTATTTT. Translated: CASSEATKGLAGGREFWDTQYF. The chain couples TRBV21-1 to TRBJ2-3; the table assigns TRBD2, which was not confirmed against the DNA. TRBV21-1 has pseudogene status. The CDR3 contains 22 residues.

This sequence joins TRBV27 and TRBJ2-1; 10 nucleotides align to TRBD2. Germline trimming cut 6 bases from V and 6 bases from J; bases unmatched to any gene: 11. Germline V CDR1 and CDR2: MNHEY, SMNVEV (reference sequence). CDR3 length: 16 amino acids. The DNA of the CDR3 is TGTGCCAGCAGGCGGGAGGTAGCGGGGGGCGGCAATGAGCAGTTCTTC. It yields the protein CASRREVAGGGNEQFF.

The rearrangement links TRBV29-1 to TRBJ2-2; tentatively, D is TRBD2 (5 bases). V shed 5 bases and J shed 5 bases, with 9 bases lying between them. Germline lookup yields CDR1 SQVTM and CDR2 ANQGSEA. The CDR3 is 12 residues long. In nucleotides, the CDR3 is TGCAGCGTTAGTGGAGGAACCGGGGAGCTGTTTTTT. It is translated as CSVSGGTGELFF.

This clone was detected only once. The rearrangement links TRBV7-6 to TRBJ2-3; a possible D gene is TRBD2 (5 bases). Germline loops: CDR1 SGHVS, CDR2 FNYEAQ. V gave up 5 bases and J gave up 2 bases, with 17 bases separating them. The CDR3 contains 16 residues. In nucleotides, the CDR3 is TGTGCCAGCAGCCCAGCGGACGGAGGATACACAGATACGCAGTATTTT. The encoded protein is CASSPADGGYTDTQYF. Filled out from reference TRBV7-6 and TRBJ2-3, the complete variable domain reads GAGVSQSPRYKVTKRGQDVALRCDPISGHVSLYWYRQALGQGPEFLTYFNYEAQQDKSGLPNDRFSAERPEGSISTLTIQRTEQRDSAMYRCASSPADGGYTDTQYFGPGTRLTVL.